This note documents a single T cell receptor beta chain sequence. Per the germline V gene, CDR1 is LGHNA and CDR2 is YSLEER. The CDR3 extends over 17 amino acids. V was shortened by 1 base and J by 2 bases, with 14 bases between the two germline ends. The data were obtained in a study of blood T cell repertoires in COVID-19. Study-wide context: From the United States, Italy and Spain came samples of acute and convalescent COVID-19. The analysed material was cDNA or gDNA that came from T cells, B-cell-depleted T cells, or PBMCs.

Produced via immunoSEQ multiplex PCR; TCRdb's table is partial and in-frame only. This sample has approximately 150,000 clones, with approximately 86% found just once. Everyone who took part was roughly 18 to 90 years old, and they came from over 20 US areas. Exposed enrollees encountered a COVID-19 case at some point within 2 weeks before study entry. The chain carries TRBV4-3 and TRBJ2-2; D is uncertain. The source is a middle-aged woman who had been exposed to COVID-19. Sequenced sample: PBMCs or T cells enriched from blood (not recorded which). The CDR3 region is CASSQGVGRRNTGELFF. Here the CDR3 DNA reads TGCGCCAGCAGCCAAGGAGTCGGCAGGCGAAACACCGGGGAGCTGTTTTTT.